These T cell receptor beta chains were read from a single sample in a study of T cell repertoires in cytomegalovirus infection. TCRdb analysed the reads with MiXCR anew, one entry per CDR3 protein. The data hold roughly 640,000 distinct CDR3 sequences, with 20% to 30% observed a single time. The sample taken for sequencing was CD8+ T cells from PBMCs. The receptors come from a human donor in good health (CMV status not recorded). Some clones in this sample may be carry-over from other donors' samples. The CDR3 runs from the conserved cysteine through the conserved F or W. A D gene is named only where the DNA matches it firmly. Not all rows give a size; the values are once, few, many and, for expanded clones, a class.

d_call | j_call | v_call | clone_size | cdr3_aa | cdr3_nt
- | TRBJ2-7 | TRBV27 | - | CASSTVPLTGEKTYEQYF | TGTGCCAGCAGCACCGTACCTCTCACGGGAGAAAAGACCTACGAGCAGTACTTC
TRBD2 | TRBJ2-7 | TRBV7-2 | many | CASSFSTSGGAVYEQYF | TGTGCCAGCAGCTTCTCGACTAGCGGGGGGGCCGTGTACGAGCAGTACTTC
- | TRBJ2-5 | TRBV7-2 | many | CASSSTPGTKQETQYF | TGTGCCAGCAGCTCAACTCCCGGGACAAAACAAGAGACCCAGTACTTC
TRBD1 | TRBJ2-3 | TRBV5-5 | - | CASSHGQGADTQYF | TGTGCCAGCAGCCATGGACAGGGGGCGGATACGCAGTATTTT
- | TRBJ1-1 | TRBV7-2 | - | CASSLGAPQETEAFF | TGTGCCAGCAGCTTAGGGGCGCCCCAGGAGACTGAAGCTTTCTTT
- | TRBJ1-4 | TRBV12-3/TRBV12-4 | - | CASGGGGDQEKLFF | TGTGCCAGCGGGGGGGGAGGGGACCAGGAAAAACTGTTTTTT
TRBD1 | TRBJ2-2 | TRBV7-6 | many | CASSSGGGTGELFF | TGTGCCAGCAGCTCAGGGGGCGGAACCGGGGAGCTGTTTTTT
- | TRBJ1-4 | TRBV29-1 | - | CSVVSGATNEKLFF | TGCAGCGTAGTCAGCGGGGCAACTAATGAAAAACTGTTTTTT
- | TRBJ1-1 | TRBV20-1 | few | CSAPRGMSTEAFF | TGCAGTGCTCCCAGAGGCATGAGCACTGAAGCTTTCTTT
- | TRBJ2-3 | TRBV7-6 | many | CASSLGQGYTDTQYF | TGTGCCAGCAGCTTAGGGCAGGGGTACACAGATACGCAGTATTTT
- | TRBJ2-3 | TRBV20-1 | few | CSATQGDPRTDTQYF | TGCAGTGCTACCCAAGGGGACCCGCGCACAGATACGCAGTATTTT
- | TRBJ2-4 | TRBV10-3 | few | CAISELAPGSENIQYF | TGTGCCATCAGTGAGTTAGCACCTGGGAGTGAAAACATTCAGTACTTC
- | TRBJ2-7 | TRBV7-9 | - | CASSPRGNQYSYEQYF | TGTGCCAGCAGCCCTAGGGGCAACCAGTACTCCTACGAGCAGTACTTC
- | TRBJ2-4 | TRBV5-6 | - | CASSLEGLPPDIQYF | TGTGCCAGCAGCTTGGAGGGTCTCCCCCCGGACATTCAGTACTTC
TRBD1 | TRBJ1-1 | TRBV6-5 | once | CASQGDSTEAFF | TGTGCCAGCCAGGGGGACAGCACTGAAGCTTTCTTT
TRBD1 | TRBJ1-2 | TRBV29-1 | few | CSVPPGTDYGYTF | TGCAGCGTCCCCCCCGGGACAGACTATGGCTACACCTTC
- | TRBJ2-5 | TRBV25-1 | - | CASSERRPGTQYF | TGTGCCAGCAGTGAAAGGAGGCCAGGGACCCAGTACTTC
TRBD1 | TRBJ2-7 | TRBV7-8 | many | CASSFRTGTYEQYF | TGTGCCAGCAGCTTTAGGACAGGGACATACGAGCAGTACTTC
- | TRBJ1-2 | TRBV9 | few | CASRGALHGYTF | TGTGCCAGCAGGGGGGCCTTACATGGCTACACCTTC
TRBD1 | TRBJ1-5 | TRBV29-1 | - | CSVERDRYYSNQPQHF | TGCAGCGTTGAGCGGGACAGGTATTATAGCAATCAGCCCCAGCATTTT
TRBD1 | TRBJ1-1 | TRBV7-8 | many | CASSLRVQGATENTEAFF | TGTGCCAGCAGCTTGAGAGTGCAGGGGGCTACTGAGAACACTGAAGCTTTCTTT
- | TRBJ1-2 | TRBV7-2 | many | CASSLDGGYTF | TGTGCCAGCAGCTTAGATGGTGGCTACACCTTC
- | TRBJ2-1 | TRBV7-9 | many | CASSPTYNEQFF | TGTGCCAGCAGTCCGACCTACAATGAGCAGTTCTTC
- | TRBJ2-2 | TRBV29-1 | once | CSVVRADTGELFF | TGCAGCGTTGTAAGGGCCGACACCGGGGAGCTGTTTTTT
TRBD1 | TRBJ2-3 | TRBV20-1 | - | CSAWDRDYTDTQYF | TGCAGTGCTTGGGACAGGGACTACACAGATACGCAGTATTTT
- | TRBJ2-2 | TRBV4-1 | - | CASSQEVPRNGELFF | TGCGCCAGCAGCCAAGAAGTCCCGAGAAACGGGGAGCTGTTTTTT